Shown below are 14 T cell receptor beta chains from a single sample sequenced in a study of Ad26.COV2.S vaccination and SARS-CoV-2 variants. Treatment in this sample: over 15 received Ad26.COV2.S at low or high dose, single or two shots; roughly five received placebo; per-sample allocation not given. Sample collection was performed on day 63 after the first vaccine or placebo injection. The repertoire was sequenced with immunoSEQ multiplex PCR; TCRdb's copy has only in-frame clones and lacks some. Of almost 400,000 clones in the sample, about 91% were seen once. Material: peripheral blood, obtained in a trial of Ad26.COV2.S vaccine versus placebo. These TCRs come from a person between 18 and 60 years old who received the Ad26.COV2.S COVID-19 vaccine or a placebo.

V and J are TRBV19 and TRBJ2-2; D gene ambiguous. This CDR3 region has 16 residues. Trimming took off 2 bases at V and 1 base at J, with 11 bases between the two ends. Germline V CDR1 and CDR2: LNHDA, SQIVND (reference sequence). The CDR3 DNA reads TGTGCCAGTAGTATATCTGGAGTTCTGAACACCGGGGAGCTGTTTTTT. This gives the protein CASSISGVLNTGELFF.

This chain connects TRBV2 to TRBJ2-1, with 11 bases aligning to TRBD2. V dropped 7 bases and J dropped 8; count of bases not matched to a gene: 13. The germline V gene encodes CDR1 SNHLY and CDR2 FYNNEI. The length of the CDR3 is 16 residues. CDR3 residues: CASKLLTSGVWDEQFF. CDR3 bases: TGTGCCAGCAAGCTGCTGACTAGCGGGGTTTGGGATGAGCAGTTCTTC.

The chain uses TRBV7-9 and TRBJ2-7; D perhaps matches TRBD2 (6 bases). The CDR3 has 16 amino acids. The V end was cut by 3 bases, the J end by 5 bases, with 20 bases between. Germline V CDR1 and CDR2: SEHNR, FQNEAQ (reference sequence). CDR3 in amino acids: CASSLAGLRGLNEQYF. The CDR3 coding sequence is TGTGCCAGCAGCTTGGCTGGGCTTAGAGGACTAAACGAGCAGTACTTC.

The chain recombines TRBV6-6 with TRBJ1-2, with a tentative D call TRBD1 (5 bases). Trimming removed 10 bases from V and 6 bases from J, with 15 bases in between. Germline CDR1 MNHNY, CDR2 SVGAGI (reference sequence). The CDR3 totals 12 residues. The CDR3 here is CATLGGENGYTF. CDR3 DNA: TGTGCCACCCTTGGGGGGGAGAATGGCTACACCTTC.

The V and J genes are TRBV5-1 and TRBJ2-7; 12 bases align to TRBD1. The CDR3 spans 15 residues. Trimming took 1 base from V and 9 from J; bases not matched to a gene: 8. Per germline, CDR1 SGHRS and CDR2 YFSETQ. The CDR3 coding sequence is TGCGCCAGCAGCTTGACCGGGACAGGGGGCTTCGGGCAGTACTTC. This translates into CASSLTGTGGFGQYF.

V and J are TRBV27 and TRBJ1-2; the match to TRBD1 covers 7 bases. CDR3 length: 15 amino acids. Unmatched junction bases numbered 8, after V lost 4 bases and J lost 3 bases. Per germline, CDR1 MNHEY and CDR2 SMNVEV (reference sequence). CDR3 sequence: CASSSMGQSYYGYTF. The CDR3 nucleotides read TGTGCCAGCAGTTCAATGGGACAGTCCTACTATGGCTACACCTTC.

The chain employs TRBV10-1 and TRBJ2-5; D possibly corresponds to TRBD1 (6 bases). The CDR3 loop spans 14 amino acids. Germline loops: CDR1 WNHNN, CDR2 SYGVQD (reference sequence). V dropped 3 bases and J dropped 5 bases, with 13 bases sitting between them. CDR3 in DNA: TGCGCCAGCAGTGATACAGGGATTAGGGAGACCCAGTACTTC. It specifies CASSDTGIRETQYF.

The chain combines TRBV4-2 with TRBJ1-2; D possibly corresponds to TRBD1 (6 bases). Germline CDR1 reads LGHNA; CDR2 reads YNFKEQ. V lost 8 bases to trimming and J lost 4 bases, with 23 bases between them. CDR3 size: 16 residues. CDR3 region: CASAPGSPRGLYGYTF. CDR3 in DNA: TGTGCCAGCGCGCCAGGTAGTCCCAGGGGTCTCTATGGCTACACCTTC.

The chain recombines TRBV3-1 (or the pseudogene TRBV3-2) with TRBJ1-6; TRBD1 aligns across 9 bases. The V gene end was trimmed by 0 bases and the J gene end by 8 bases; junction bases not matched to a gene: 2. This CDR3 region has 15 residues. CDR1 and CDR2 from the germline V gene are LGHDT and YNNKEL (reference sequence). Here the CDR3 reads CASSQEGQGYSPLHF. CDR3 in DNA: TGTGCCAGCAGCCAAGAGGGACAGGGTTATTCACCCCTCCACTTT.

The genes are TRBV13 and TRBJ2-6; tentatively, D is TRBD1 or TRBD2 (5 bases each). The CDR3 totals 15 residues. Per germline, CDR1 PRHDT and CDR2 FYEKMQ (reference sequence). Trimming pared 5 bases from V and 2 bases from J, leaving 10 bases between. This CDR3 reads CASSDGTPGANVLTF. The CDR3 region has the DNA TGTGCCAGCAGCGATGGGACCCCTGGGGCCAACGTCCTGACTTTC.

The rearrangement links TRBV6-1 to TRBJ1-5; possible D gene TRBD1, 5 bases. There are 13 residues in the CDR3. Trimming took 3 bases from V and 3 from J, leaving 6 bases between them. Germline V gene data show CDR1 as MNHNS and CDR2 as SASEGT. The CDR3 DNA sequence: TGTGCCAGCAGTGACAGGGACAATCAGCCCCAGCATTTT. Protein: CASSDRDNQPQHF.

The chain has TRBV6-5 and TRBJ2-1; 7 positions agree with TRBD2. J gave up 6 bases and V 2 bases, and 7 bases lay outside the gene matches. Germline lookup yields CDR1 MNHEY and CDR2 SVGAGI. There are 15 residues in the CDR3. In nucleotides, the CDR3 is TGTGCCAGCAGTTACGAGACTAGCCCCCTCAATGAGCAGTTCTTC. It translates to CASSYETSPLNEQFF.

This clone was seen once. V usage is TRBV28 and J usage is TRBJ2-5, with 16 bases that match TRBD2. There are 16 residues in the CDR3. Germline lookup yields CDR1 MDHEN and CDR2 SYDVKM. Trimming cost V 5 bases and J 5 bases; bases outside gene matches: 5. CDR3 DNA sequence: TGTGCCAGCAGTCCAGGGACTAGCGGGAGGGTTGAGACCCAGTACTTC. Residues: CASSPGTSGRVETQYF. Full variable domain (outside the CDR3, taken from reference TRBV28 and TRBJ2-5): DVKVTQSSRYLVKRTGEKVFLECVQDMDHENMFWYRQDPGLGLRLIYFSYDVKMKEKGDIPEGYSVSREKKERFSLILESASTNQTSMYLCASSPGTSGRVETQYFGPGTRLLVL.

V gene TRBV25-1 combines with J gene TRBJ1-1; D remains ambiguous. Germline CDR1 reads MGHDK; CDR2 reads SYGVNS. V shed 8 bases and J shed 6 bases, with 22 bases lying between them. The CDR3 spans 15 residues. The CDR3 DNA sequence: TGTGCCAGCCAACAATTCGGAGGGTCATTCCCTGAAGCTTTCTTT. Translation: CASQQFGGSFPEAFF.